The 29 T cell receptor beta chains reported below all come from one sample, sequenced in a study of blood T cell repertoires in COVID-19. Assay: immunoSEQ multiplex PCR; the TCRdb copy retains only in-frame clones and omits some. This table has under 95,000 clones, over 75% appearing once. Sequenced: peripheral blood. All receptors derive from a woman in her seventies with acute or convalescent COVID-19.

The CDR3 spells CASSPQTELNSPLHF. CDR3 in DNA: TGTGCCAGCAGCCCACAGACAGAGTTAAATTCACCCCTCCACTTT. The chain has TRBV9 and TRBJ1-6; TRBD1 might be the D (5 bases). The CDR3 is 15 amino acids. Germline V gene sequence: CDR1 SGDLS, CDR2 YYNGEE. The V gene lost 4 bases and the J gene lost 7 bases, with 15 bases spanning the gap. Supplemented by reference TRBV9 and TRBJ1-6, the full variable domain reads DSGVTQTPKHLITATGQRVTLRCSPRSGDLSVYWYQQSLDQGLQFLIQYYNGEERAKGNILERFSAQQFPDLHSELNLSSLELGDSALYFCASSPQTELNSPLHFGNGTRLTVT.

V and J are TRBV7-9 and TRBJ2-5, with D possibly being TRBD2 (6 bases). The CDR3 loop spans 17 amino acids. CDR1 is SEHNR, CDR2 FQNEAQ, per germline (reference sequence). Trimming shortened V by 3 bases and J by 7 bases, and 24 bases separated the two germline ends. The DNA of the CDR3 is TGTGCCAGCAGCTTTTCTGTACTTCGGGGCTGGGGGGTGACCCAGTACTTC. Amino acid sequence: CASSFSVLRGWGVTQYF.

The rearrangement joins TRBV2 to TRBJ1-1; D call uncertain. The CDR3 totals 13 residues. Trimming removed 0 bases at V and 8 bases at J, with 10 bases between. CDR1 SNHLY and CDR2 FYNNEI come from the germline V gene. CDR3 residues: CASSEARAGEAFF. CDR3 nucleotide sequence: TGTGCCAGCAGTGAAGCGAGGGCAGGCGAAGCTTTCTTT.

This chain connects TRBV29-1 to TRBJ2-7, with a possible D match to TRBD2 (6 bases). The CDR3 consists of 14 residues. V was clipped by 4 bases and J by 0 bases, with 13 bases between them. Germline CDR1 SQVTM, CDR2 ANQGSEA. The CDR3 bases are TGCAGCGTTGTAGCGGACGGAAGCTCCTACGAGCAGTACTTC. Residues: CSVVADGSSYEQYF.

The genes are TRBV19 and TRBJ2-1; tentatively, D is TRBD1 (6 bases). The V gene lost 3 bases and the J gene lost 4 bases, with 22 bases spanning the gap. The CDR3 extends over 18 amino acids. Germline V gives CDR1 LNHDA, CDR2 SQIVND (reference sequence). This CDR3 is CASSIGRGRLKGYNEQFF. CDR3 sequence (DNA): TGTGCCAGTAGTATCGGCAGGGGCCGACTTAAGGGGTACAATGAGCAGTTCTTC.

This clone was seen more than once but under ten times. The chain uses TRBV5-4 and TRBJ1-4, with D unclear. In germline, CDR1 is SGHNT, CDR2 YYREEE (reference sequence). The CDR3 is made up of 14 amino acids. The germline V and J ends were trimmed by 1 base and 1 base, with 5 bases remaining between them. DNA of the CDR3: TGTGCCAGCAGCTTGCGGGAAACTAATGAAAAACTGTTTTTT. It translates to CASSLRETNEKLFF.

The J gene is TRBJ1-3, the V gene TRBV30; D may be TRBD1 (5 bases). Germline CDR1 GTSNPN, CDR2 SVGIG (reference sequence). The CDR3 sequence is 16 residues long. V was clipped by 3 bases and J by 0 bases, with 15 bases between them. CDR3 DNA sequence: TGTGCCTGGAGGGGGACTGGGGTGGACTCTGGAAACACCATATATTTT. Protein sequence: CAWRGTGVDSGNTIYF.

This clone was found a few times. The chain couples TRBV7-9 to TRBJ1-1; 9 bases are shared with TRBD1. The germline gives CDR1 SEHNR, CDR2 FQNEAQ (reference sequence). Losses at the gene ends were 5 bases for V and 8 bases for J; bases not matched to a gene: 12. The CDR3 length is 15 residues. The CDR3 coding sequence is TGTGCCAGCAGCCCCAGGGGACAGGGTATTGGGGAAGCTTTCTTT. Protein: CASSPRGQGIGEAFF.

This clone has a single count. The chain uses TRBV2 and TRBJ1-2; D remains ambiguous. Trimming cost V 1 base and J 8 bases, with 17 bases left between them. This CDR3 is built from 15 residues. Germline assignment: CDR1 SNHLY and CDR2 FYNNEI. Here the CDR3 DNA reads TGTGCCAGCAGTGAAGATGGGAGAGGGTCTGGGGGCTACACCTTC. Its protein product is CASSEDGRGSGGYTF.

Here the CDR3 DNA reads TGTGCCAGCAGTGAAGCTCCCCCCAAGACAGGAGGTCGGACTGAAGCTTTCTTT. Translating gives CASSEAPPKTGGRTEAFF. The chain carries TRBV6-1 and TRBJ1-1; D may be TRBD1 (6 bases). The CDR3 is 18 residues long. Germline assignment: CDR1 MNHNS and CDR2 SASEGT. Trimming pared 0 bases from V and 5 bases from J, leaving 22 bases between.

J is TRBJ2-3 and V is TRBV5-1, with 9 positions matching TRBD1. Germline CDR1 and CDR2: SGHRS and YFSETQ. There are 14 residues in the CDR3. J was trimmed by 6 bases and V by 0 bases; bases with no gene match: 2. CDR3 region: CASSLVQGADTQYF. In DNA form, the CDR3 reads TGCGCCAGCAGCTTGGTACAGGGGGCGGATACGCAGTATTTT.

The chain has TRBV7-9 and TRBJ2-1, with TRBD2 identical over 10 bases. The length of the CDR3 is 16 residues. CDR1 and CDR2 (germline): SEHNR, FQNEAQ (reference sequence). The junction had 6 bases not matched to a gene; V was cut back by 5 bases and J by 2 bases. In nucleotides, the CDR3 is TGTGCCAGCAGCCCCCCTAGCGGGGGCACCTACAATGAGCAGTTCTTC. This translates into CASSPPSGGTYNEQFF.

This sequence joins TRBV9 and TRBJ2-3, with TRBD1 matching over 7 bases. Trimming took 0 bases from V and 6 from J; bases not matched to a gene: 10. The CDR3 runs to 16 residues. Germline V gives CDR1 SGDLS, CDR2 YYNGEE. Here the CDR3 reads CASSVAKKTGADTQYF. In DNA, the CDR3 is TGTGCCAGCAGCGTAGCTAAGAAAACAGGGGCGGATACGCAGTATTTT.

This sequence joins TRBV9 and TRBJ2-7; D perhaps matches TRBD2 (6 bases). Trimming shortened V by 2 bases and J by 1 base, and 10 bases separated the two germline ends. Germline V CDR1 and CDR2: SGDLS, YYNGEE. This CDR3 has 14 amino acids. CDR3 coding DNA: TGTGCCAGCAGCGTCTCCGGGACTTCCTACGAGCAGTACTTC. This codes for CASSVSGTSYEQYF.

The rearrangement joins TRBV4-1 to TRBJ1-6; D not certain. The ends were cut back, 1 base at V and 9 bases at J, with 7 bases in the middle. The CDR3 totals 13 residues. Germline assignment: CDR1 MGHRA and CDR2 YSYEKL. This CDR3 reads CASSQAVSSPLHF. The CDR3 DNA sequence: TGCGCCAGCAGCCAAGCGGTGAGTTCACCCCTCCACTTT.

This sequence joins TRBV27 and TRBJ2-3, with TRBD1 as a possible D gene (5 bases). CDR1 and CDR2 (germline): MNHEY, SMNVEV (reference sequence). Deletions cut 6 bases from V and 0 bases from J, with 7 bases between. This CDR3 region has 13 residues. For the CDR3, the DNA is TGTGCCAGCAGAGGGGTGAGCACAGATACGCAGTATTTT. Its protein product is CASRGVSTDTQYF.

This chain links TRBV4-2 with TRBJ2-5; 14 bases are shared with TRBD2. This CDR3 has 18 amino acids. V dropped 1 base and J dropped 2; count of bases not matched to a gene: 6. Germline CDR1 LGHNA, CDR2 YNFKEQ. CDR3 in DNA: TGTGCCAGCAGCCAAGGGACTAGCGGGGGGCCCGAACAAGAGACCCAGTACTTC. Translating it yields CASSQGTSGGPEQETQYF.

The J gene is TRBJ2-1, the V gene TRBV9; tentative D call: TRBD1 (5 bases). CDR3 length: 13 amino acids. The V and J ends lost 2 bases and 7 bases respectively, with 10 bases between them. Looked up from germline, CDR1 is SGDLS and CDR2 is YYNGEE. The CDR3 sequence is CASSVRTGNEQFF. CDR3 nucleotides: TGTGCCAGCAGCGTTCGAACAGGTAATGAGCAGTTCTTC.

This chain connects TRBV20-1 to TRBJ1-2, with D unclear. The CDR3 consists of 16 residues. V lost 3 bases, J lost 7 bases, and 24 bases lay in between. Germline V gene lookup returns CDR1 DFQATT and CDR2 SNEGSKA (reference sequence). For the CDR3, the DNA is TGCAGTGCTAGTGCGGCGGTGGAGAGCCTCTCGGGTGGCTACACCTTC. Its protein is CSASAAVESLSGGYTF.

The gene calls are TRBV5-1 and TRBJ2-3, with no clear D. This CDR3 contains 14 residues. Trimming removed 1 base from V and 0 bases from J, with 6 bases in between. Germline CDR1 SGHRS, CDR2 YFSETQ. The CDR3 sequence: CASSLSQSTDTQYF. Here the CDR3 DNA reads TGCGCCAGCAGCTTGTCACAGAGCACAGATACGCAGTATTTT.

V is TRBV3-1 (or the pseudogene TRBV3-2) and J is TRBJ2-5; 9 positions match TRBD2. Germline assignment: CDR1 LGHDT and CDR2 YNNKEL (reference sequence). This CDR3 spans 14 amino acids. V trimming: 10 bases; J trimming: 5 bases; junction bases outside the gene matches: 11. CDR3 nucleotides: TGTGCCACAAATGGGCTAGCGGGGCAGGAGACCCAGTACTTC. Amino acids: CATNGLAGQETQYF.

This clone is a singleton in its sample. The genes are TRBV11-3 and TRBJ2-7; 7 bases fit TRBD1. J lost 0 bases, V lost 6 bases, and 8 bases had no gene match. Germline CDR1 SGHNT, CDR2 YENEEA. This CDR3 is 15 amino acids long. The CDR3 region is CASRLRTGSSYEQYF. CDR3 sequence (DNA): TGTGCCAGCAGATTGAGGACAGGAAGCTCCTACGAGCAGTACTTC.

The chain couples TRBV5-1 to TRBJ2-7, with TRBD2 matching over 13 bases. V lost 4 bases and J lost 2; bases outside the gene matches: 12. CDR1 is SGHRS and CDR2 is YFSETQ in the germline V gene. This CDR3 has 18 amino acids. The CDR3 region has the DNA TGCGCCAGCAGCCCGCGGACTAGCGGGGGACCCTCGACCTACGAGCAGTACTTC. This sequence encodes CASSPRTSGGPSTYEQYF.

The chain employs TRBV7-8 and TRBJ1-2, with TRBD1 matching over 7 bases. This CDR3 has 12 amino acids. V gave up 5 bases and J gave up 8 bases; unmatched junction bases: 5. The germline gives CDR1 SGHVS, CDR2 FQNEAQ. CDR3 loop: CASSPGQRGYTF. In DNA form, the CDR3 reads TGTGCCAGCAGCCCGGGACAGCGGGGCTACACCTTC.

The count of this clone is one. One end of the junction is discordant with germline, which a read error may explain. The CDR3 region has the DNA TGCAGTGCTGGAGACAGGGGCGAGCAGTTCTTC. This translates into CSAGDRGEQFF. This rearrangement joins TRBV20-1 to TRBJ2-1; 8 bases map to TRBD1. The CDR3 extends over 11 amino acids. CDR1 and CDR2 from the germline V gene are DFQATT and SNEGSKA (reference sequence).

This CDR3 is CASSLGGGNDYGYTF. The CDR3 bases are TGTGCCAGCAGCTTAGGAGGAGGGAACGACTATGGCTACACCTTC. The rearrangement joins TRBV7-6 to TRBJ1-2; D gene uncertain. V was trimmed by 1 base and J by 3 bases, leaving 12 bases between them. Germline CDR1 reads SGHVS; CDR2 reads FNYEAQ. The CDR3 length is 15 residues.

This rearrangement joins TRBV18 to TRBJ2-2; D is perhaps TRBD1 (6 bases). The CDR3 contains 16 residues. CDR1 is KGHSH and CDR2 is LQKENI in the germline V gene. Trimming took 6 bases from V and 0 from J, leaving 14 bases between them. The CDR3 DNA reads TGTGCCAGCTCTCTGGGACACGCCGCGAACACCGGGGAGCTGTTTTTT. This translates into CASSLGHAANTGELFF.

This chain connects TRBV28 to TRBJ1-5; D call uncertain. The CDR3 has 12 residues. Trimming pared 6 bases from V and 6 bases from J, leaving 9 bases between. Germline values: CDR1 MDHEN, CDR2 SYDVKM. DNA of the CDR3: TGTGCCAGCAGCTCGGAGAGTCAGCCCCAGCATTTT. It specifies CASSSESQPQHF.

This chain uses TRBV5-1 with TRBJ1-1; 7 bases agree with TRBD1. The CDR3 runs 12 residues. The trim removed 3 bases at V and 4 bases at J, leaving 0 bases unmatched. Germline CDR1 and CDR2: SGHRS and YFSETQ. CDR3 region: CASSWDSTEAFF. The CDR3 nucleotides are TGCGCCAGCAGCTGGGACAGCACTGAAGCTTTCTTT.